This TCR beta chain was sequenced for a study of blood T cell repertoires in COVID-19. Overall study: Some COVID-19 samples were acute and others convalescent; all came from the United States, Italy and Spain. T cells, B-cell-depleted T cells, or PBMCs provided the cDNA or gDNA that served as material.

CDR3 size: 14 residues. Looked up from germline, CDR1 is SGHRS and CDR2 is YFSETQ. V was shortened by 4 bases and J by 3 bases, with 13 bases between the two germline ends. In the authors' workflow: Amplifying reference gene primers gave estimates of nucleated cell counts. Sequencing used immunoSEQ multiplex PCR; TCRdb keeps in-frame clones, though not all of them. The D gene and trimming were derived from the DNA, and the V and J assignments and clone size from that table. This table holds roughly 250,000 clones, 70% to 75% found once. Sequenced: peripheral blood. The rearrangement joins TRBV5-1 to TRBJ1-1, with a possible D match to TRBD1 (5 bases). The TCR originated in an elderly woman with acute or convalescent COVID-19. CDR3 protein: CASSPGRGDTEAFF. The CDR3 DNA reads TGCGCCAGCAGCCCAGGGAGGGGTGACACTGAAGCTTTCTTT.